This passage covers 19 T cell receptor beta chains from one sample sequenced in a study of beta chain features in type 1 diabetes. Study results and limitations: In every one of the four CD4+ subsets, TCRB CDR3s were moderately but significantly shorter in Type 1 diabetes patients.

Expressed TCRB transcripts got sequenced, as all isolated RNA was reverse transcribed. Some clones are missing from TCRdb's copy, which holds only in-frame ones; the method was immunoSEQ multiplex PCR. The data hold around 300,000 clones, with about 15% observed a single time. Antigens for these TCRs are unknown. The sequencing input was naive CD4+ T cells from blood. The receptors here all came from a man aged 18 to 29 with type 1 diabetes.

This clone was found a few times. The V gene is TRBV6-4, the J gene TRBJ2-3, with D maybe TRBD2 (7 bases). The V end lost 4 bases, the J end lost 1 base, and 12 bases lay between the germline ends. CDR1 is MRHNA, CDR2 SNTAGT, per germline. The CDR3 totals 15 residues. CDR3 protein: CASSAGGSRTDTQYF. The CDR3 DNA reads as TGTGCCAGCAGTGCGGGGGGCAGTCGCACAGATACGCAGTATTTT.

The chain combines TRBV6-5 with TRBJ2-5; possibly TRBD1 for D (6 bases). Germline CDR1 is MNHEY and CDR2 is SVGAGI. The V end lost 6 bases, the J end lost 3 bases, and 11 bases lay between the germline ends. This CDR3 is 13 amino acids long. CDR3: CASSRTVKETQYF. The CDR3 DNA reads TGTGCCAGCAGCCGGACAGTAAAAGAGACCCAGTACTTC.

This clone occurred a few times. The chain combines TRBV7-9 with TRBJ2-7, with D possibly TRBD1 on 6 matching bases. V lost 10 bases and J 5 bases, leaving 18 bases between the germline ends. CDR3 length: 13 residues. Per germline, CDR1 SEHNR and CDR2 FQNEAQ (reference sequence). The CDR3 DNA reads TGTGCCATCTCACAGGGTATGGTCGACGAGCAGTACTTC. As protein: CAISQGMVDEQYF.

J is TRBJ1-1 and V is TRBV7-9; D remains ambiguous. This CDR3 is 17 amino acids long. From germline, CDR1 is SEHNR and CDR2 FQNEAQ (reference sequence). The V gene lost 2 bases and the J gene lost 1 base, with 17 bases spanning the gap. The CDR3 protein is CASSLRLGGPRNTEAFF. CDR3 nucleotide sequence: TGTGCCAGCAGCTTAAGGTTAGGAGGCCCTCGGAACACTGAAGCTTTCTTT.

The J gene is TRBJ2-7, the V gene TRBV19; unclear D gene. Trimming took 6 bases from V and 0 from J, leaving 15 bases between them. CDR1 and CDR2 (germline): LNHDA, SQIVND (reference sequence). The CDR3 contains 15 residues. Written as DNA, the CDR3 is TGTGCCAGTAGCCCTAGGTCGGAGAGCTCCTACGAGCAGTACTTC. It is translated as CASSPRSESSYEQYF. The full variable domain, completed using reference TRBV19 and TRBJ2-7, is DGGITQSPKYLFRKEGQNVTLSCEQNLNHDAMYWYRQDPGQGLRLIYYSQIVNDFQKGDIAEGYSVSREKKESFPLTVTSAQKNPTAFYLCASSPRSESSYEQYFGPGTRLTVT.

This clone was detected only a few times. The V gene is TRBV2, the J gene TRBJ1-1, with 7 bases that match TRBD1. In germline, CDR1 is SNHLY, CDR2 FYNNEI. The V segment lost 0 bases and the J segment 5 bases; nucleotides outside the gene matches: 6. The CDR3 is made up of 15 amino acids. DNA of the CDR3: TGTGCCAGCAGTGAAGCGCGACAGGGTGAGACTGAAGCTTTCTTT. Its translation is CASSEARQGETEAFF.

The genes are TRBV6-5 and TRBJ1-4, with D tentatively TRBD1 (6 bases). The CDR3 length is 14 residues. Germline V lookup: CDR1 MNHEY, CDR2 SVGAGI. V was clipped by 6 bases and J by 8 bases, with 16 bases between them. CDR3 sequence: CASRVTGRGEKLFF. The CDR3 nucleotides read TGTGCCAGCAGGGTAACAGGGAGAGGCGAAAAACTGTTTTTT.

CDR3 region: CASSPGMATEAFF. The CDR3 DNA follows: TGTGCCAGCAGCCCAGGGATGGCCACTGAAGCTTTCTTT. The rearrangement links TRBV7-2 to TRBJ1-1; weak D call: TRBD1 (5 bases). Trimming removed 5 bases from V and 4 bases from J, with 11 bases in between. Germline CDR1 reads SGHTA; CDR2 reads FQGNSA. The CDR3 runs 13 residues.

The chain combines TRBV4-2 with TRBJ2-2; maybe TRBD2 (5 bases). V was shortened by 0 bases and J by 4 bases, with 15 bases between the two germline ends. The CDR3 is 17 residues long. Germline lookup yields CDR1 LGHNA and CDR2 YNFKEQ. CDR3 region: CASSQDAAGLGTGELFF. The CDR3 nucleotides read TGTGCCAGCAGCCAAGATGCGGCGGGCCTTGGCACCGGGGAGCTGTTTTTT.

The chain joins TRBV11-2 to TRBJ2-4; D might be TRBD2 (7 bases). The V and J ends lost 7 bases and 0 bases respectively, with 16 bases between them. There are 16 residues in the CDR3. Germline values: CDR1 SGHAT, CDR2 FQNNGV. CDR3 in DNA: TGTGCCAGCACCAAGGGGGGGATTTTAGCCAAAAACATTCAGTACTTC. It is translated as CASTKGGILAKNIQYF.

This clone was seen a few times. J is TRBJ2-5 and V is TRBV29-1; D not certain. CDR1 and CDR2 from the germline V gene are SQVTM and ANQGSEA. V lost 3 bases and J lost 1, with 9 bases in between. The CDR3 has 13 residues. This CDR3 reads CSVDRSSQETQYF. In DNA, the CDR3 is TGCAGCGTTGACCGGTCGTCCCAAGAGACCCAGTACTTC.

This chain links TRBV19 with TRBJ2-7; a weak D match, TRBD2 (6 bases). The CDR3 is 13 amino acids. The V gene lost 6 bases and the J gene lost 0 bases, with 9 bases spanning the gap. Germline CDR1 LNHDA, CDR2 SQIVND (reference sequence). This chain's CDR3 is CASSRDSSYEQYF. The CDR3, as DNA: TGTGCCAGTAGCAGGGACTCCTCCTACGAGCAGTACTTC.

The V call is TRBV28, the J call TRBJ1-6, with 7 nucleotides matching TRBD1. This CDR3 comprises 14 residues. With V trimmed by 7 bases and J by 3 bases, 3 bases remained unmatched. Looked up from germline, CDR1 is MDHEN and CDR2 is SYDVKM. The chain's CDR3 is CASKQGNYNSPLHF. In DNA form, the CDR3 reads TGTGCCAGCAAACAGGGGAACTATAATTCACCCCTCCACTTT. Full variable domain (outside the CDR3, taken from reference TRBV28 and TRBJ1-6): DVKVTQSSRYLVKRTGEKVFLECVQDMDHENMFWYRQDPGLGLRLIYFSYDVKMKEKGDIPEGYSVSREKKERFSLILESASTNQTSMYLCASKQGNYNSPLHFGNGTRLTVT.

The V call is TRBV9, the J call TRBJ1-2; D is unclear. Trimming took 1 base from V and 4 from J, leaving 8 bases between them. Germline V CDR1 and CDR2: SGDLS, YYNGEE. This CDR3 is 13 amino acids long. Written as DNA, the CDR3 is TGTGCCAGCAGCGTAAAGGGAGGCTATGGCTACACCTTC. This sequence encodes CASSVKGGYGYTF.

This clone was detected only a few times. The genes are TRBV29-1 and TRBJ1-2, with 8 bases lining up with TRBD1. The CDR3 is made up of 13 amino acids. The junction had 6 bases not matched to a gene; V was cut back by 5 bases and J by 4 bases. Per the germline V gene, CDR1 is SQVTM and CDR2 is ANQGSEA. CDR3 amino acids: CSVMGQAIYGYTF. CDR3 bases: TGCAGCGTTATGGGACAGGCCATCTATGGCTACACCTTC.

This clone was found a few times. This sequence joins TRBV5-1 and TRBJ2-3; 9 bases are shared with TRBD1. V shed 3 bases, J shed 3 bases, and the junction held 5 bases outside the gene matches. CDR3 size: 15 residues. Germline V gives CDR1 SGHRS, CDR2 YFSETQ. CDR3 protein: CASSSWTGATDTQYF. CDR3 DNA sequence: TGCGCCAGCAGCTCGTGGACAGGGGCAACAGATACGCAGTATTTT.

This clone was seen a few times. The chain has TRBV14 and TRBJ2-7; TRBD2 aligns across 7 bases. V shed 4 bases and J 7 bases; nucleotides not matched to a gene: 16. CDR3 size: 16 residues. Germline lookup yields CDR1 SGHDN and CDR2 FVKESK. CDR3: CASSPTRLALPGEQYF. CDR3 nucleotides: TGTGCCAGCAGCCCAACTAGACTAGCTCTACCTGGGGAGCAGTACTTC.

This clone was found a few times. The rearrangement uses TRBV9 and TRBJ1-5; 8 nucleotides line up with TRBD1. From germline, CDR1 is SGDLS and CDR2 YYNGEE. The J segment lost 4 bases and the V segment lost 3 bases, leaving 6 bases of the junction unmatched. The CDR3 length is 15 residues. The CDR3 DNA sequence: TGTGCCAGCAGCGCTGGACAGGGTAGGAATCAGCCCCAGCATTTT. Its translation: CASSAGQGRNQPQHF.

CDR3 coding DNA: TGCGCCAGCAGCTTGGCACCGGGCTCCTACGAGCAGTACTTC. This sequence encodes CASSLAPGSYEQYF. The chain carries TRBV5-1 and TRBJ2-7, with D uncertain. The germline V gene has CDR1 SGHRS and CDR2 YFSETQ. Trimming pared 0 bases from V and 0 bases from J, leaving 7 bases between. The length of the CDR3 is 14 residues.